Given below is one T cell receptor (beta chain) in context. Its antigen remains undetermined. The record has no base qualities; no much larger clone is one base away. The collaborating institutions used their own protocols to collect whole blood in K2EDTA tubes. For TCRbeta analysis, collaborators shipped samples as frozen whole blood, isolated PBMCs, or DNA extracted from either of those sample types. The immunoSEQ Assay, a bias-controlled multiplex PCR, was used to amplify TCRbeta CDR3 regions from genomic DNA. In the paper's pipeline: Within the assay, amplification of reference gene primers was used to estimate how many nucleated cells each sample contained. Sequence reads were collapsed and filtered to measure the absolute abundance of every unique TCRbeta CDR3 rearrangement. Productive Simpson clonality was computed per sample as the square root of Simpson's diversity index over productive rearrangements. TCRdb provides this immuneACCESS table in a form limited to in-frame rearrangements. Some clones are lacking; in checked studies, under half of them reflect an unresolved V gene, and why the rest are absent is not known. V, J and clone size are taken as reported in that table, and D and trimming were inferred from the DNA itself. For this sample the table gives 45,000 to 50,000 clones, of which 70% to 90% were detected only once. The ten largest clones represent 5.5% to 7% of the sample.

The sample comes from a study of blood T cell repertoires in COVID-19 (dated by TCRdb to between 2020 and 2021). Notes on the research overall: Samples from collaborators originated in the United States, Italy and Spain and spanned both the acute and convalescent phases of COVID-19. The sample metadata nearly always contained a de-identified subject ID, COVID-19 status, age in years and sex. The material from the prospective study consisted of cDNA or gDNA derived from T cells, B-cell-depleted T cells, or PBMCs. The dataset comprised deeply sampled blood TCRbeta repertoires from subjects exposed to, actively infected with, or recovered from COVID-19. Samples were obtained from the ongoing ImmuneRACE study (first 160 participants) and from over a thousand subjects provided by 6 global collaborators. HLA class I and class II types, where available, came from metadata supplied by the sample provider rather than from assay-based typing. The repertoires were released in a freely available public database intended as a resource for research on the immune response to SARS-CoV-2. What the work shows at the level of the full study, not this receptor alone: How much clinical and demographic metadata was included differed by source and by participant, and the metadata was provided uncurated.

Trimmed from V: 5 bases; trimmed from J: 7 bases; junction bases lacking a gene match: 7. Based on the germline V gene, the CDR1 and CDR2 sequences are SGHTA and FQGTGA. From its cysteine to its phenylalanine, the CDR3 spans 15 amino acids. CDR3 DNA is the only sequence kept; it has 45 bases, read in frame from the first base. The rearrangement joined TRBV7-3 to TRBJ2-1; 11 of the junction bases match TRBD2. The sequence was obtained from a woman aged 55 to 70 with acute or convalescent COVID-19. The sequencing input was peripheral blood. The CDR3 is CASSLAGGLKNEQFF. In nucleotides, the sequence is TGTGCCAGCAGCCTAGCGGGGGGTTTGAAAAATGAGCAGTTCTTC.